Listed here are 3 T cell receptor beta chains from one sample, sequenced in a study of identical twins. One entry per CDR3 protein, called by TCRdb with MiXCR from the 5' RACE reads. The table shows about 530,000 distinct CDR3 sequences, with approximately 16% occurring only once. This same sample was also taken into another study, of yellow fever vaccine responses in identical twins.

Sequenced input: CD4+ T cells sorted from blood. The receptor set was obtained from a woman aged 18-35 years in good health.

This clonotype was seen at least ten times. The V call is TRBV7-8, the J call TRBJ2-2; tentative D call: TRBD1 (6 bases). The germline V gene has CDR1 SGHVS and CDR2 FQNEAQ. V was trimmed by 7 bases and J by 1 base, leaving 13 bases between them. The CDR3 is made up of 15 amino acids. The CDR3 DNA reads as TGTGCCAGCAACAACCCAGGGGAGAACACCGGGGAGCTGTTTTTT. This sequence encodes CASNNPGENTGELFF.

V and J are TRBV3-1 and TRBJ2-5, with 7 bases identical to TRBD2. CDR1 LGHDT and CDR2 YNNKEL come from the germline V gene (reference sequence). J gave up 4 bases and V 5 bases, and 7 bases lay outside the gene matches. The CDR3 runs 14 residues. The CDR3 nucleotides are TGTGCCAGCAGCTCCCGAGCGGGATCAGAGACCCAGTACTTC. This translates into CASSSRAGSETQYF.

This clonotype showed up just a few times. V and J are TRBV3-1 and TRBJ1-2, with D hard to call. Trimming took off 0 bases at V and 4 bases at J, with 9 bases between the two ends. Germline loops: CDR1 LGHDT, CDR2 YNNKEL (reference sequence). The CDR3 length is 14 residues. The CDR3 reads CASSQDLSAYGYTF. As DNA, the CDR3 is TGTGCCAGCAGCCAAGATCTGTCAGCCTATGGCTACACCTTC.